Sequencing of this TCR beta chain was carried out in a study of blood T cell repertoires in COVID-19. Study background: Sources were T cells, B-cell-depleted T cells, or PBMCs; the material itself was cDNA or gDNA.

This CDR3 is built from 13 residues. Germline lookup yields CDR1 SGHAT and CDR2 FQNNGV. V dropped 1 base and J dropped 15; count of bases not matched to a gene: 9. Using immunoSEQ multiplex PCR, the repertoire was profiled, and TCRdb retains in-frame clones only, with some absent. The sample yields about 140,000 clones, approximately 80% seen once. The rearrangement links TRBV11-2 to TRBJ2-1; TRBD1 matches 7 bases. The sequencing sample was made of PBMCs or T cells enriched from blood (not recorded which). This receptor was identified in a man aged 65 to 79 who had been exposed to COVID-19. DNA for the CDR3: TGTGCCAGCAGCTTAGGGGACCGGGACAGTAGGTTCTTC. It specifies CASSLGDRDSRFF.